This is a list of T cell receptor beta chains from one sample in a study of CD8 T cells in Susac syndrome. TCRdb processed the immunoSEQ multiplex PCR reads anew with MiXCR; each CDR3 protein has one entry. The sample yields 250,000 to 300,000 distinct CDR3 sequences, around 84% seen once. Material for sequencing was CD8+ T cells from PBMCs. All receptors derive from a human donor with multiple sclerosis. CDR3s include the opening cysteine and the closing phenylalanine or tryptophan. A D gene is named only where the DNA matches it firmly. Size values are once, few and many counts, or a class for expanded clones, and some rows have none.

J gene: TRBJ1-1
V gene: TRBV6-1
clone size: .
D gene: TRBD1
CDR3 DNA: TGTGCCAGCACCCAAAAGACAGGGGGCTCGGTAACTGAAGCTTTCTTT
CDR3 protein: CASTQKTGGSVTEAFF

J gene: TRBJ2-1
V gene: TRBV29-1
clone size: once
D gene: .
CDR3 DNA: TGCAGCGTTAGGGGGGCCCAGGGGTACAATGAGCAGTTCTTC
CDR3 protein: CSVRGAQGYNEQFF

J gene: TRBJ1-1
V gene: TRBV27
clone size: .
D gene: .
CDR3 DNA: TGTGCCAGCAGTCCCACGAATGGGGGTGAAGCTTTCTTT
CDR3 protein: CASSPTNGGEAFF

J gene: TRBJ1-3
V gene: TRBV2
clone size: .
D gene: .
CDR3 DNA: TGTGCCAGCAGTCAACCATTATTGGGAAACACCATATATTTT
CDR3 protein: CASSQPLLGNTIYF

J gene: TRBJ1-1
V gene: TRBV27
clone size: .
D gene: TRBD1
CDR3 DNA: TGTGCCAGCAGACTGGGACAGGGTTCTGAAGCTTTCTTT
CDR3 protein: CASRLGQGSEAFF

J gene: TRBJ2-2
V gene: TRBV27
clone size: .
D gene: .
CDR3 DNA: TGTGCCAGCAGCGATCTAGGTTCCGGGGAGCTGTTTTTT
CDR3 protein: CASSDLGSGELFF

J gene: TRBJ1-2
V gene: TRBV28
clone size: .
D gene: .
CDR3 DNA: TGTGCCAGCAGTTCCGGGGATCCGGGACACCGAAACTATGGCTACACCTTC
CDR3 protein: CASSSGDPGHRNYGYTF

J gene: TRBJ2-1
V gene: TRBV11-1
clone size: .
D gene: TRBD2
CDR3 DNA: TGTGCCAGCAGCTTAGTTCCGGGACTAGCTTCAGTTGAGCAGTTCTTC
CDR3 protein: CASSLVPGLASVEQFF

J gene: TRBJ2-1
V gene: TRBV3-1
clone size: .
D gene: .
CDR3 DNA: TGTGCCAGCAGCCAAGATCGGTCTTCAAATGAGCAGTTCTTC
CDR3 protein: CASSQDRSSNEQFF

J gene: TRBJ1-2
V gene: TRBV28
clone size: .
D gene: .
CDR3 DNA: TGTGCCAGCAGTTGGTTGACATGGACGGACTATGGCTACACCTTC
CDR3 protein: CASSWLTWTDYGYTF

J gene: TRBJ2-7
V gene: TRBV28
clone size: few
D gene: .
CDR3 DNA: TGTGCCAGCAGTCCCCAGGGGACGTCCTACGAGCAGTACTTC
CDR3 protein: CASSPQGTSYEQYF

J gene: TRBJ2-7
V gene: TRBV27
clone size: .
D gene: TRBD2
CDR3 DNA: TGTGCCAGCAGTTGGGGGGGTGGCGGCCCCGAGCAGTACTTC
CDR3 protein: CASSWGGGGPEQYF

J gene: TRBJ1-2
V gene: TRBV10-2
clone size: .
D gene: .
CDR3 DNA: TGCGCCAGCAGCTTTAGGCCAGGGAGGGATGGCTACACCTTC
CDR3 protein: CASSFRPGRDGYTF

J gene: TRBJ1-2
V gene: TRBV29-1
clone size: .
D gene: .
CDR3 DNA: TGCAGCGTTGATGCGGGAGGGGGGGCGTATTATGGCTACACCTTC
CDR3 protein: CSVDAGGGAYYGYTF

J gene: TRBJ1-6
V gene: TRBV2
clone size: .
D gene: .
CDR3 DNA: TGTGCCAGCGGAGGTGCGCTCCTCCACTTT
CDR3 protein: CASGGALLHF

J gene: TRBJ2-1
V gene: TRBV19
clone size: .
D gene: .
CDR3 DNA: TGTGCCACCGAGGACAGATTATACAATGAGCAGTTCTTC
CDR3 protein: CATEDRLYNEQFF

J gene: TRBJ2-1
V gene: TRBV28
clone size: .
D gene: TRBD2
CDR3 DNA: TGTGCCAGCAGTCGTAGCGGGAGAGCCGATGAGCAGTTCTTC
CDR3 protein: CASSRSGRADEQFF

J gene: TRBJ2-7
V gene: TRBV13
clone size: .
D gene: TRBD2
CDR3 DNA: TGTGCCAGCAGCTCCGGGACTAGCTATACCTACGAGCAGTACTTC
CDR3 protein: CASSSGTSYTYEQYF

J gene: TRBJ2-1
V gene: TRBV27
clone size: .
D gene: .
CDR3 DNA: TGTGCCAGCAGTTCGTATATCGGGGAGCAGTTCTTC
CDR3 protein: CASSSYIGEQFF

J gene: TRBJ2-3
V gene: TRBV27
clone size: .
D gene: .
CDR3 DNA: TGTGCCAGCAGTTTTTCGGGAGACGCAGATACGCAGTATTTT
CDR3 protein: CASSFSGDADTQYF

J gene: TRBJ2-1
V gene: TRBV7-9
clone size: .
D gene: TRBD2
CDR3 DNA: TGTGCCAGCAGTGGCAAGCGGGAGGGCCAAAGGGGTGAGCAGTTCTTC
CDR3 protein: CASSGKREGQRGEQFF

J gene: TRBJ1-2
V gene: TRBV10-3
clone size: .
D gene: .
CDR3 DNA: TGTGCCATCAGTGAGACTAGGGCCGACAGGAACTATGGCTACACCTTC
CDR3 protein: CAISETRADRNYGYTF

J gene: TRBJ2-7
V gene: TRBV5-1
clone size: .
D gene: .
CDR3 DNA: TGCGCCAGCACCCCCCCCGGGAGCTCCTATGAGCAGTACTTC
CDR3 protein: CASTPPGSSYEQYF

J gene: TRBJ2-7
V gene: TRBV11-2
clone size: .
D gene: .
CDR3 DNA: TGTGCCAGCAGCTACACACGGGCCAGCTCCTACGAGCAGTACTTC
CDR3 protein: CASSYTRASSYEQYF

J gene: TRBJ2-5
V gene: TRBV4-2
clone size: .
D gene: .
CDR3 DNA: TGTGCCAGCAGCCAAATTAAGGGGGAGGGCCGTCAAGAGACCCAGTACTTC
CDR3 protein: CASSQIKGEGRQETQYF